A single sample is the source of the 15 T cell receptor beta chains below, sequenced in a study of T cells in Graves' hyperthyroidism and ophthalmopathy. Using RNA transcripts as the source, TCR beta CDR3 regions were amplified. HTBI primers were employed in a first-round RT-PCR of the TCR CDR3. TCRdb called the multiplex PCR reads again in MiXCR, with one record for every CDR3 protein. Among 550,000 to 600,000 distinct CDR3 sequences listed, approximately 44% were seen once. Sequencing was done on a sample of peripheral blood or thyroid tissue (not recorded which). These receptor sequences come from an adult woman with Graves' disease, either hyperthyroidism or ophthalmopathy (not recorded which).

The chain recombines TRBV7-2 with TRBJ2-7; 13 bases map to TRBD2. The V and J ends lost 4 bases and 0 bases, in that order; junction bases with no gene match: 6. Germline V gene data show CDR1 as SGHTA and CDR2 as FQGNSA. This CDR3 region has 17 residues. CDR3 sequence reads: CASSSGLAGASSYEQYF. The CDR3 region has the DNA TGTGCCAGCAGCTCTGGACTAGCGGGGGCAAGCTCCTACGAGCAGTACTTC.

V and J are TRBV9 and TRBJ2-7, with TRBD1 matching 8 bases. V trimming: 7 bases; J trimming: 2 bases; junction bases outside the gene matches: 11. Germline-derived CDR1 and CDR2 are SGDLS and YYNGEE. This CDR3 contains 15 residues. The CDR3 loop reads CASHSSGGSPYEQYF. DNA of the CDR3: TGTGCCAGCCACTCCTCAGGGGGCAGCCCCTACGAGCAGTACTTC.

This clonotype was seen ten or more times. The rearrangement uses TRBV7-8 and TRBJ1-5; 10 nucleotides match TRBD1. The CDR3 loop spans 16 amino acids. CDR1 SGHVS and CDR2 FQNEAQ come from the germline V gene. Trimming at V came to 3 bases and at J to 4 bases, leaving 6 bases not matched to a gene. The CDR3 DNA reads TGTGCCAGCAGCTTCAGCCGGGACAGGGGTAATCAGCCCCAGCATTTT. This codes for CASSFSRDRGNQPQHF.

This clonotype showed up many times. The V gene is TRBV28, the J gene TRBJ2-2; no clear D. The CDR3 totals 9 residues. V lost 7 bases and J lost 7, with 1 base in between. Germline CDR1 reads MDHEN; CDR2 reads SYDVKM. CDR3 DNA sequence: TGTGCCAGCATCGGGGAGCTGTTTTTT. Translated, it gives CASIGELFF. Full variable domain (remainder filled in from reference TRBV28 and TRBJ2-2): DVKVTQSSRYLVKRTGEKVFLECVQDMDHENMFWYRQDPGLGLRLIYFSYDVKMKEKGDIPEGYSVSREKKERFSLILESASTNQTSMYLCASIGELFFGEGSRLTVL.

A word on this clonotype: Possible read error: a much larger clone is one base away. V and J are TRBV10-3 and TRBJ2-7; possible D gene TRBD2, 5 bases. The V end lost 5 bases, the J end lost 3 bases, and 20 bases lay between the germline ends. The CDR3 runs to 16 residues. The germline CDR1 and CDR2 sequences are ENHRY and SYGVKD. The CDR3 loop is CAISLDGAGLGYEQYF. As DNA, the CDR3 is TGTGCCATCAGTTTAGATGGTGCGGGCCTAGGCTACGAGCAGTACTTC.

This sequence joins TRBV28 and TRBJ1-1; D is unclear. V was shortened by 3 bases and J by 0 bases, with 8 bases between the two germline ends. The CDR3 loop spans 14 amino acids. The germline V gene encodes CDR1 MDHEN and CDR2 SYDVKM. CDR3 in amino acids: CASSLPVMNTEAFF. CDR3 in DNA: TGTGCCAGCAGTTTGCCGGTTATGAACACTGAAGCTTTCTTT.

This clonotype was counted many times. The J gene is TRBJ1-2, the V gene TRBV5-1; D remains ambiguous. The length of the CDR3 is 13 residues. Germline-derived CDR1 and CDR2 are SGHRS and YFSETQ. With 3 bases removed from V and 0 bases from J, the gap between germline ends came to 6 bases. In DNA, the CDR3 is TGCGCCAGCAGCTCCCGGACTAACTATGGCTACACCTTC. This sequence encodes CASSSRTNYGYTF.

The V call is TRBV29-1, the J call TRBJ2-5; 11 bases fit TRBD2. The V and J ends lost 7 bases and 9 bases, in that order; junction bases with no gene match: 10. This CDR3 contains 13 residues. Germline-derived CDR1 and CDR2 are SQVTM and ANQGSEA. The CDR3 sequence is CSGTVVAGGAQYF. The CDR3 coding sequence is TGCAGCGGAACCGTGGTAGCGGGAGGGGCCCAGTACTTC.

This clonotype occurred many times. The rearrangement joins TRBV6-5 to TRBJ1-2; possibly TRBD1 for D (6 bases). The CDR3 has 15 amino acids. The germline CDR1 and CDR2 sequences are MNHEY and SVGAGI. V was trimmed by 5 bases and J by 0 bases, leaving 13 bases between them. In DNA, the CDR3 is TGTGCCAGCAGTCTTGACAGGCTCACTAACTATGGCTACACCTTC. Its protein product is CASSLDRLTNYGYTF.

V and J are TRBV7-3 and TRBJ2-5, with D perhaps matching TRBD2 (5 bases). The germline CDR1 and CDR2 sequences are SGHTA and FQGTGA. The CDR3 is made up of 15 amino acids. V lost 1 base and J lost 0, with 9 bases in between. The CDR3 nucleotides read TGTGCCAGCAGCTTAAGCGGACTCCACCAAGAGACCCAGTACTTC. Residues: CASSLSGLHQETQYF.

The chain carries TRBV20-1 and TRBJ1-5; no clear D. CDR1 and CDR2 from the germline V gene are DFQATT and SNEGSKA (reference sequence). Trimming pared 3 bases from V and 3 bases from J, leaving 15 bases between. This CDR3 has 15 residues. This chain's CDR3 is CSARPRTALNQPQHF. CDR3 coding DNA: TGCAGTGCTAGGCCCCGCACAGCTCTCAATCAGCCCCAGCATTTT.

The V gene is TRBV2, the J gene TRBJ2-7, with D possibly called TRBD1 or TRBD2 (5 bases each). The germline CDR1 and CDR2 sequences are SNHLY and FYNNEI. There are 12 residues in the CDR3. Trimming pared 1 base from V and 10 bases from J, leaving 11 bases between. This chain's CDR3 is CASSEELRDQYF. The CDR3, as DNA: TGTGCCAGCAGTGAAGAATTAAGGGACCAGTACTTC.

To note about this clonotype: A much larger clone lies a single base off, so this may be a read error. The V gene is TRBV7-9, the J gene TRBJ2-2; D possibly corresponds to TRBD2 (7 bases). CDR1 is SEHNR, CDR2 FQNEAQ, per germline (reference sequence). V gave up 3 bases and J gave up 2 bases, with 13 bases separating them. This CDR3 is built from 16 residues. The CDR3 DNA follows: TGTGCCAGCAGCTTTGAAGGGGGACTAAACACCGGGGAGCTGTTTTTT. Translating it yields CASSFEGGLNTGELFF.

The CDR3 sequence is CASSLLFRRNEQYF. CDR3 coding DNA: TGTGCCAGCAGTTTATTGTTTCGGAGGAACGAGCAGTACTTC. This rearrangement joins TRBV28 to TRBJ2-7; D is perhaps TRBD2 (5 bases). With 1 base removed from V and 5 bases from J, the gap between germline ends came to 12 bases. Germline V CDR1 and CDR2: MDHEN, SYDVKM. The length of the CDR3 is 14 residues.

The table lists this clonotype with a few counts. The rearrangement uses TRBV2 and TRBJ2-3; 12 nucleotides line up with TRBD2. The CDR3 sequence is 16 residues long. Germline assignment: CDR1 SNHLY and CDR2 FYNNEI. After removal of 4 bases from V and 5 bases from J, the junction contained 7 bases not matched to a gene. CDR3 bases: TGTGCCAGCAGTGCCCAGACTAGCGGGAGAATAGATACGCAGTATTTT. It yields the protein CASSAQTSGRIDTQYF.